This T cell receptor (beta chain) was documented in a study of persistence of HIV-infected CD4 T cells. In the study overall: Up to about 200 mL blood was drawn at multiple time points; a couple of donors had single-time leukapheresis.

Comment on this clone: Its antigen remains unidentified.

An overlapping HIV-1 Gag peptide pool stimulated these cells at 0.95 to 1 ug/peptide/mL. Sorted nonresponding memory CD4+ T cells were CD40L-negative, CD69-negative, CD45RO-high. Sequencing used immunoSEQ version 4 in survey mode. Each sample used up to 1 ug genomic DNA diluted to approximately 9 ng/uL. Only in-frame clones appear in the TCRdb table, and some are missing; sequencing was by immunoSEQ multiplex PCR. The sample records tens of thousands of clones, about 77% being singletons. Trimming pared 8 bases from V and 0 bases from J, leaving 16 bases between. Germline CDR1 SNHLY, CDR2 FYNNEI. This CDR3 spans 16 amino acids.

The material sequenced was CD4+ T cells sorted from PBMCs after 18-hour stimulation, taken from a patient who received antiretroviral therapy. The clonotype was recovered from an adult man with HIV who was CMV-seropositive. The rearrangement links TRBV2 to TRBJ2-2; possibly TRBD1 for D (7 bases). This CDR3 is CASGGTGTANTGELFF. The CDR3 DNA reads TGTGCCAGCGGCGGGACCGGGACAGCGAACACCGGGGAGCTGTTTTTT.